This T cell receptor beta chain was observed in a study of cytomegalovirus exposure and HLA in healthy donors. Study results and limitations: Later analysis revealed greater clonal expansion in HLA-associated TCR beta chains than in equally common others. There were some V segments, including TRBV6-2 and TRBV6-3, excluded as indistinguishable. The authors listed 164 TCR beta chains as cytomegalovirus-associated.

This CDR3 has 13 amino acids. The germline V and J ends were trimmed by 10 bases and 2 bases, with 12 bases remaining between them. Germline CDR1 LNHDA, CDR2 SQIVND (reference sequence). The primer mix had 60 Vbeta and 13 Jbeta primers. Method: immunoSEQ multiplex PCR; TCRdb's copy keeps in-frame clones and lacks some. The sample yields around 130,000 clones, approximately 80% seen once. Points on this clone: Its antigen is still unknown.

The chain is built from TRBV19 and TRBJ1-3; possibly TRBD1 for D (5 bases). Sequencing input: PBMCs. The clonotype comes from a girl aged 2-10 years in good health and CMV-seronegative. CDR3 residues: CATTTVPGNTIYF. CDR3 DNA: TGTGCCACCACGACAGTACCTGGAAACACCATATATTTT.